What follows are 27 T cell receptor beta chains derived from one specimen sequenced in a study of shared clonotypes between healthy human individuals. Repertoires were generated with immunoSEQ multiplex PCR, while TCRdb's copy carries only in-frame clones and drops some. This table holds a few hundred thousand clones, 97% found once. Sequencing used naive CD4+ T cells sorted from blood. Subset in this sample: CD45RA+ positively selected. These receptors were collected from a woman aged 25-40 years in good health.

This sequence joins TRBV27 and TRBJ1-5; 7 nucleotides match TRBD1. Germline V gives CDR1 MNHEY, CDR2 SMNVEV (reference sequence). CDR3 length equals 15 residues. Trimming took 6 bases from V and 2 from J; bases not matched to a gene: 7. The CDR3 nucleotides read TGTGCCAGCAGCCCGGACAGGTTGCGCAATCAGCCCCAGCATTTT. Amino acids: CASSPDRLRNQPQHF.

The chain uses TRBV30 and TRBJ1-5; D may be TRBD1 (5 bases). This CDR3 contains 12 residues. V was cut by 2 bases and J by 6 bases, with 8 bases left in between. Germline values: CDR1 GTSNPN, CDR2 SVGIG (reference sequence). The CDR3 bases are TGTGCCTGGAGTTCAGGGTTTCAGCCCCAGCATTTT. Translation: CAWSSGFQPQHF.

CDR3 coding DNA: TGCGCCAGCAGCCAAGATCCGGGACAGGGAACAAATGAAAAACTGTTTTTT. Encoded protein: CASSQDPGQGTNEKLFF. The rearrangement links TRBV4-1 to TRBJ1-4; the match to TRBD1 covers 9 bases. V gave up 0 bases and J gave up 5 bases; unmatched junction bases: 7. This CDR3 has 17 residues. From germline, CDR1 is MGHRA and CDR2 YSYEKL.

The chain joins TRBV18 to TRBJ2-3; 13 bases are shared with TRBD2. Germline values: CDR1 KGHSH, CDR2 LQKENI. V was pared by 1 base and J by 1 base, with 2 bases of the junction left unmatched. CDR3 length equals 17 residues. CDR3 loop: CASSPLGTSGGTDTQYF. CDR3 coding DNA: TGTGCCAGCTCACCACTGGGGACTAGCGGGGGCACAGATACGCAGTATTTT.

V usage is TRBV6-5 and J usage is TRBJ2-5; 11 positions match TRBD2. CDR1 is MNHEY and CDR2 is SVGAGI in the germline V gene. Trimming at V came to 5 bases and at J to 5 bases, leaving 7 bases not matched to a gene. This CDR3 spans 15 amino acids. CDR3 bases: TGTGCCAGCAGTCCACTAGCGGGAGCTTGGGAGACCCAGTACTTC. The encoded protein is CASSPLAGAWETQYF.

The gene calls are TRBV7-2 and TRBJ2-1; 11 nucleotides align to TRBD2. With V trimmed by 2 bases and J by 6 bases, 3 bases remained unmatched. In germline, CDR1 is SGHTA, CDR2 FQGNSA. The CDR3 is made up of 15 amino acids. The CDR3 DNA reads as TGTGCCAGCAGCTTACTAGCGGGAGGCGTCAATGAGCAGTTCTTC. This gives the protein CASSLLAGGVNEQFF.

The gene calls are TRBV10-2 and TRBJ2-3; no definite D call. The length of the CDR3 is 16 residues. V lost 3 bases, J lost 2 bases, and 15 bases lay in between. CDR1 and CDR2 from the germline V gene are WSHSY and SAAADI. The CDR3 sequence is CASSDNWASDTDTQYF. As DNA, the CDR3 is TGCGCCAGCAGTGACAATTGGGCTTCCGACACAGATACGCAGTATTTT.

The rearrangement links TRBV11-2 to TRBJ2-7, with D unclear. In germline, CDR1 is SGHAT, CDR2 FQNNGV. This CDR3 region has 13 residues. The V end was cut by 2 bases, the J end by 1 base, with 6 bases between. The CDR3 DNA reads as TGTGCCAGCAGCTTACTAGGTTCCTACGAGCAGTACTTC. Its translation is CASSLLGSYEQYF.

This sequence joins TRBV5-4 and TRBJ1-1, with D unclear. V gave up 4 bases and J gave up 11 bases, with 21 bases separating them. Germline V gene data show CDR1 as SGHNT and CDR2 as YYREEE (reference sequence). The CDR3 has 14 amino acids. CDR3 region: CASSGKTLGGKAFF. DNA for the CDR3: TGTGCCAGCAGCGGGAAAACACTCGGTGGTAAGGCTTTCTTT.

This clone was recorded once. The V and J genes are TRBV4-2 and TRBJ2-7; 8 nucleotides line up with TRBD2. Germline CDR1 LGHNA, CDR2 YNFKEQ. Germline trimming cut 0 bases from V and 3 bases from J; bases unmatched to any gene: 16. CDR3 length equals 19 residues. The CDR3 DNA reads TGTGCCAGCAGCCAAGACCCTGGGCTAGCGGGCAGTAGTAGCTACGAGCAGTACTTC. Its protein is CASSQDPGLAGSSSYEQYF.

The chain couples TRBV5-6 to TRBJ1-3; 9 bases are shared with TRBD1. Germline CDR1 SGHDT, CDR2 YYEEEE. Unmatched junction bases numbered 11, after V lost 6 bases and J lost 4 bases. CDR3 length equals 16 residues. The CDR3: CASTIRGTGKGNTIYF. CDR3 coding DNA: TGTGCCAGCACCATCCGCGGGACAGGGAAAGGAAACACCATATATTTT.

Notes on this clone: Other DNA sequences in this specimen translate into the identical CDR3. This chain links TRBV25-1 with TRBJ1-1, with a tentative D call TRBD1 (6 bases). Trimming stripped 8 bases from V and 0 bases from J, with 10 bases between. CDR3 length: 13 amino acids. Germline values: CDR1 MGHDK, CDR2 SYGVNS. CDR3 region: CASLDRMNTEAFF. The CDR3 DNA sequence: TGTGCCAGCCTAGACAGGATGAACACTGAAGCTTTCTTT.

The V gene is TRBV19, the J gene TRBJ1-5, with D possibly TRBD1 on 5 matching bases. CDR3 length equals 18 residues. From germline, CDR1 is LNHDA and CDR2 SQIVND (reference sequence). V shed 1 base and J shed 0 bases, with 16 bases lying between them. CDR3 region: CASSIVGGRGDSNQPQHF. CDR3 bases: TGTGCCAGTAGTATAGTTGGAGGGAGAGGGGATAGCAATCAGCCCCAGCATTTT.

This clone was seen once. CDR3 sequence reads: CSALGQGGETQYF. The CDR3 DNA reads as TGCAGCGCCTTGGGACAGGGAGGGGAGACCCAGTACTTC. The chain has TRBV29-1 and TRBJ2-5, with 9 bases identical to TRBD1. V lost 7 bases and J lost 5; bases outside the gene matches: 8. Germline values: CDR1 SQVTM, CDR2 ANQGSEA. This CDR3 region has 13 residues.

CDR3 region: CASSYAAGSYNEQFF. CDR3 bases: TGTGCCAGCAGTTACGCAGCGGGCTCCTACAATGAGCAGTTCTTC. The J gene is TRBJ2-1, the V gene TRBV6-5; TRBD2 might be the D (6 bases). The V gene's germline CDR1 is MNHEY and CDR2 SVGAGI. V lost 2 bases to trimming and J lost 0 bases, with 8 bases between them. The CDR3 covers 15 residues.

The rearrangement links TRBV6-5 to TRBJ2-1; 7 bases line up with TRBD2. V gave up 5 bases and J gave up 1 base; unmatched junction bases: 5. There are 15 residues in the CDR3. Germline-derived CDR1 and CDR2 are MNHEY and SVGAGI. The CDR3: CASSQRGSSYNEQFF. The CDR3 bases are TGTGCCAGCAGTCAGCGGGGATCGTCCTACAATGAGCAGTTCTTC.

The CDR3 sequence: CASSSSGLPGYEQYF. CDR3 sequence (DNA): TGTGCCAGCAGTTCATCAGGATTACCCGGATACGAGCAGTACTTC. The gene calls are TRBV6-5 and TRBJ2-7, with no clear D. The V and J ends lost 4 bases and 4 bases respectively, with 17 bases between them. Germline V CDR1 and CDR2: MNHEY, SVGAGI. The CDR3 is 15 residues long.

This chain joins TRBV28 and TRBJ1-5; unclear D gene. From germline, CDR1 is MDHEN and CDR2 SYDVKM. Trimming took 7 bases from V and 7 from J, leaving 20 bases between them. The CDR3 loop spans 15 amino acids. The DNA of the CDR3 is TGTGCCAGCACCCCCGCGAAGGGTTTTTTCCAGCCCCAGCATTTT. Amino acids: CASTPAKGFFQPQHF. The full variable domain, with the rest looked up from reference TRBV28 and TRBJ1-5, is DVKVTQSSRYLVKRTGEKVFLECVQDMDHENMFWYRQDPGLGLRLIYFSYDVKMKEKGDIPEGYSVSREKKERFSLILESASTNQTSMYLCASTPAKGFFQPQHFGDGTRLSIL.

With respect to this clone: Other DNA sequences from this sample encode an identical CDR3 as well. The rearrangement uses TRBV11-3 and TRBJ1-4; 8 bases are shared with TRBD1. J was trimmed by 0 bases and V by 3 bases; bases with no gene match: 15. This CDR3 spans 20 amino acids. Germline V gives CDR1 SGHNT, CDR2 YENEEA. CDR3 protein: CASSFPGTGTLLSTNEKLFF. The CDR3 coding sequence is TGTGCCAGCAGCTTTCCTGGGACAGGTACACTCCTTTCAACTAATGAAAAACTGTTTTTT.

V usage is TRBV30 and J usage is TRBJ2-2; D remains unclear. Germline CDR1 GTSNPN, CDR2 SVGIG (reference sequence). The ends were cut back, 2 bases at V and 2 bases at J, with 12 bases in the middle. The CDR3 covers 15 residues. Here the CDR3 reads CAWSPAGINTGELFF. The CDR3 nucleotides read TGTGCCTGGAGTCCGGCAGGCATAAACACCGGGGAGCTGTTTTTT.

This clone is a singleton in its sample. The gene calls are TRBV7-8 and TRBJ2-2, with 9 nucleotides matching TRBD2. CDR3 length: 18 amino acids. Per the germline V gene, CDR1 is SGHVS and CDR2 is FQNEAQ. Losses at the gene ends were 1 base for V and 4 bases for J; bases not matched to a gene: 10. The CDR3 region is CASSLEAVAGVVTGELFF. In DNA, the CDR3 is TGTGCCAGCAGCTTAGAGGCAGTAGCGGGAGTCGTCACCGGGGAGCTGTTTTTT. Together with reference TRBV7-8 and TRBJ2-2, the CDR3 gives the full variable domain: GAGVSQSPRYKVAKRGQDVALRCDPISGHVSLFWYQQALGQGPEFLTYFQNEAQLDKSGLPSDRFFAERPEGSVSTLKIQRTQQEDSAVYLCASSLEAVAGVVTGELFFGEGSRLTVL.

V gene TRBV5-1 combines with J gene TRBJ2-2; D gene ambiguous. From germline, CDR1 is SGHRS and CDR2 YFSETQ. Trimming removed 3 bases at V and 0 bases at J, with 12 bases between. The CDR3 is 16 residues long. The CDR3 sequence: CASSWADGSNTGELFF. The CDR3, as DNA: TGCGCCAGCAGCTGGGCGGACGGGTCGAACACCGGGGAGCTGTTTTTT.

The chain recombines TRBV29-1 with TRBJ2-1; tentatively, D is TRBD1 (6 bases). The V and J ends lost 7 bases and 7 bases respectively, with 14 bases between them. This CDR3 is 12 amino acids long. The germline gives CDR1 SQVTM, CDR2 ANQGSEA. The CDR3 coding sequence is TGCAGCGGACGGACAGTAAGGAATGAGCAGTTCTTC. Protein sequence: CSGRTVRNEQFF.

The chain couples TRBV5-8 to TRBJ2-1; TRBD2 matches 9 bases. Germline loops: CDR1 SGHTS, CDR2 YDEGEE. V dropped 4 bases and J dropped 0; count of bases not matched to a gene: 11. This CDR3 comprises 18 residues. CDR3 coding DNA: TGTGCCAGCAGCCAGGCGGTTCTAGCGGGAACCTCCTACAATGAGCAGTTCTTC. Translating gives CASSQAVLAGTSYNEQFF.

As DNA, the CDR3 is TGTGCCAGCAGCTTGTACAGTCAAGAGACCCAGTACTTC. This sequence encodes CASSLYSQETQYF. The V gene is TRBV5-5, the J gene TRBJ2-5, with unresolved D. This CDR3 region has 13 residues. Germline assignment: CDR1 SGHKS and CDR2 YYEKEE (reference sequence). Trimming cost V 1 base and J 2 bases, with 6 bases left between them.

This chain connects TRBV7-2 to TRBJ1-4; TRBD1 matches at 11 bases. The V segment lost 5 bases and the J segment 10 bases; nucleotides outside the gene matches: 9. Looked up from germline, CDR1 is SGHTA and CDR2 is FQGNSA. The CDR3 totals 15 residues. CDR3 in amino acids: CASSPRDRGGRKLFF. The CDR3 DNA reads TGTGCCAGCAGCCCCCGGGACAGGGGGGGGAGAAAACTGTTTTTT.

The chain has TRBV28 and TRBJ1-5; 9 bases map to TRBD1. The junction had 14 bases not matched to a gene; V was cut back by 5 bases and J by 0 bases. This CDR3 spans 19 amino acids. Germline V CDR1 and CDR2: MDHEN, SYDVKM. The CDR3: CASSAPGQGRSYSNQPQHF. The CDR3 nucleotides read TGTGCCAGCAGTGCCCCGGGACAGGGCCGCTCATATAGCAATCAGCCCCAGCATTTT.